A single sample is the source of the 12 T cell receptor delta chains below, sequenced in a study of gammadelta T cells in human blood. TCRdb ran CATT on the RT-PCR reads. The data show over a thousand delta-chain clones, 15% to 20% seen once. The source material was non-Vgamma9Vdelta2 gamma-delta T cells from infant blood. All receptors derive from a human donor.

This clone is large in the sample. The chain links TRDV1 to TRDJ1; D call uncertain. The CDR3 runs to 17 residues. Germline CDR1 TSWWSYY, CDR2 QGS. V lost 2 bases to trimming and J lost 1 base, with 17 bases between them. The CDR3 DNA is TGTGCTCTTGGGGAAAATTGTGCGTGGAGTTCCACCGATAAACTCATCTTT. It is translated as CALGENCAWSSTDKLIF.

Details on this clone: This likely traces to a read error, being one base from a far larger clone. The chain links TRDV2 to TRDJ3; 13 positions match TRDD3. No J gene is reported in TCRdb; it was inferred here by comparing the DNA with germline. The CDR3 consists of 21 residues. Germline V CDR1 and CDR2: GEAIGNYY, EKD. The CDR3 loop is CACGTCTGGYAGSWDTRQMFF. In DNA, the CDR3 is TGTGCCTGTGGCACCTGTACTGGGGGATACGCAGGCTCCTGGGACACCCGACAGATGTTTTTC.

A note on this clone: This likely came from a read error, as a far larger clone is one base away. The chain joins TRDV1 to TRDJ2; TRDD3 agrees at 10 bases. TCRdb leaves out the J gene; it was filled in here by matching the DNA to germline. Germline assignment: CDR1 TSWWSYY and CDR2 QGS. V shed 2 bases, J shed 1 base, and the junction held 16 bases outside the gene matches. The CDR3 length is 21 residues. CDR3 DNA sequence: TGTGCTCTTGGGGAAACGTGGGATTGGTCGGGGGGATACGGTTTGACAGCACAACTCTTCTTT. Translation gives CALGETWDWSGGYGLTAQLFF.

As to this clone: Given a much more abundant clone one base away, this may be a read error. The chain couples TRAV38-2/DV8 to TRDJ1, with 9 bases lining up with TRDD2. Here the J gene was assigned by germline matching of the DNA, as TCRdb has none. Looked up from germline, CDR1 is TSESDYY and CDR2 is QEAYKQQN. This CDR3 has 18 residues. The CDR3 region is CANRPSYARPPYTDKLIF. CDR3 in DNA: TGTGCTAATAGGCCTTCCTACGCCCGCCCCCCGTACACCGATAAACTCATCTTT.

This clone was seen more than once but under ten times. This probably arose from a read error, given a far larger clone one base away. The rearrangement uses TRDV1 and TRDJ3; 8 nucleotides line up with TRDD3. This CDR3 contains 27 residues. The trim removed 3 bases at V and 1 base at J, leaving 32 bases unmatched. Per the germline V gene, CDR1 is TSWWSYY and CDR2 is QGS. CDR3 region: CALGEARTQLILRLLGGPSWDTRQMFF. CDR3 sequence (DNA): TGTGCTCTTGGGGAGGCACGTACGCAGCTAATCCTACGTCTACTGGGGGGCCCATCCTGGGACACCCGACAGATGTTTTTC.

This clone has just a few counts. It differs at one base from a far larger clone, so likely a read error. V gene TRDV1 combines with J gene TRDJ1, with D tentatively TRDD3 (5 bases). The CDR3 is 18 amino acids. Germline values: CDR1 TSWWSYY, CDR2 QGS. The CDR3: CAIGEVRLLLVDTDKLIF. CDR3 DNA sequence: TGTGCTATTGGGGAAGTTAGGCTACTATTAGTCGACACCGATAAACTCATCTTT.

By share of the sample, this clone is large. V is TRDV1 and J is TRDJ1; 10 bases are shared with TRDD3. The length of the CDR3 is 26 residues. Trimming took 5 bases from V and 1 from J; bases not matched to a gene: 37. CDR1 and CDR2 (germline): TSWWSYY, QGS. The CDR3 region has the DNA TGTGCTCTTGGGAATCCGAGCTACGGCGGGGGATACGGGCTGCAGTCGTTACACCCTACCACCGATAAACTCATCTTT. It translates to CALGNPSYGGGYGLQSLHPTTDKLIF.

In its sample, this clone is large. This specimen includes other DNA sequences encoding the same CDR3. This rearrangement joins TRAV29/DV5 to TRDJ1, with D maybe TRDD2 (5 bases). There are 17 residues in the CDR3. The germline V and J ends were trimmed by 0 bases and 0 bases, with 18 bases remaining between them. Germline V lookup: CDR1 NSMFDY, CDR2 ISSIKDK. The chain's CDR3 is CAASAIGVPTYTDKLIF. CDR3 sequence (DNA): TGTGCAGCAAGCGCGATCGGCGTCCCTACATACACCGATAAACTCATCTTT. The whole variable domain, filled in from reference TRAV29/DV5 and TRDJ1, reads DQQVKQNSPSLSVQEGRISILNCDYTNSMFDYFLWYKKYPAEGPTFLISISSIKDKNEDGRFTVFLNKSAKHLSLHIVPSQPGDSAVYFCAASAIGVPTYTDKLIFGKGTRVTVEP.

By frequency in the sample, this clone is large. The genes are TRDV1 and TRDJ1; D is unclear. This CDR3 spans 18 amino acids. Germline V lookup: CDR1 TSWWSYY, CDR2 QGS. Trimming cost V 2 bases and J 0 bases, with 19 bases left between them. The CDR3 coding sequence is TGTGCTCTTGGGGAAGTTAGGCTACTATTAGTCGACACCGATAAACTCATCTTT. It yields the protein CALGEVRLLLVDTDKLIF.

Details on this clone: This likely came from a read error, as a far larger clone is one base away. The sample holds other DNA sequences that translate to the same CDR3. V is TRDV1 and J is TRDJ2, with 12 bases lining up with TRDD3. The CDR3 has 20 residues. CDR1 TSWWSYY and CDR2 QGS come from the germline V gene. CDR3 bases: TGTGCCCTTGGGGAACCCTTCCTACGTACTGGGGGATACTTGACAGCACAACTCTTCTTT. It encodes CALGEPFLRTGGYLTAQLFF.

Within the sample, this clone is medium-sized (0.01 to 0.1%). This chain connects TRDV1 to TRDJ1, with TRDD3 matching over 13 bases. Germline V gene data show CDR1 as TSWWSYY and CDR2 as QGS. Trimming took 1 base from V and 0 from J; bases not matched to a gene: 26. The CDR3 is made up of 25 amino acids. In DNA form, the CDR3 reads TGTGCTCTTGGGGAACCCACTCCTACGCCCGGGGTGGAGTACTGGGGGATACGGGACACCGATAAACTCATCTTT. Its protein is CALGEPTPTPGVEYWGIRDTDKLIF.

On this clone itself: Only one base separates this from a far larger clonotype, so it likely reflects a read error. Other DNA sequences in the sample encode the same CDR3. The chain couples TRDV1 to TRDJ1; TRDD2 matches 7 bases. TCRdb supplies no J gene; here it was assigned by aligning the nucleotide sequence to germline. With 3 bases clipped from V and 2 bases from J, the junction kept 24 bases outside the gene matches. Looked up from germline, CDR1 is TSWWSYY and CDR2 is QGS. The CDR3 spans 21 residues. The CDR3 coding sequence is TGTGCTCTTGGGGATCCTTCCTTAGCCGGGTTTATAGGCCGAGGGACCGATAAACTCATCTTT. The encoded protein is CALGDPSLAGFIGRGTDKLIF.